This TCR beta chain was captured in a study of shared clonotypes between healthy human individuals. Background on the study: Researchers assigned three CD4 naive, three CD4 memory, two CD8 naive and one CD8 memory plate to each donor.

CD8 cells classed as naive were CD45RO-negative and positively selected for CCR7, excluding terminally differentiated effector memory CD45RA+ cells. The length of the CDR3 is 15 residues. Between the trimmed V and J ends, which lost 0 bases and 4 bases, there was a span of 10 bases. Germline V gene data show CDR1 as SGHTA and CDR2 as FQGNSA. Worth noting for this clone: Its specificity is not known.

Study outcomes and limitations: Clonotype sharing levels among donors were expected to vary with sequencing depth.

The data were produced by immunoSEQ multiplex PCR, yet TCRdb's version contains in-frame clones alone and is incomplete. The sample lists fewer than 850,000 clones; about 96% were seen once. This TCR came from a young man in good health. The rearrangement joins TRBV7-2 to TRBJ2-1; possibly TRBD1 for D (6 bases). The sample was naive CD8+ T cells sorted from blood. Written as DNA, the CDR3 is TGTGCCAGCAGCTTAGCGAGAGGACAGTACAATGAGCAGTTCTTC. Encoded protein: CASSLARGQYNEQFF.